Listed here are 9 T cell receptor beta chains from one sample, sequenced in a study of control samples from healthy donors and cancer patients. Measured with immunoSEQ multiplex PCR; TCRdb has only the in-frame clones, and not every one. The table lists about 250,000 clones, roughly 87% of them singletons. The sample taken for sequencing was PBMCs. These receptors were obtained from a woman aged 60 to 75 with lung cancer.

The V call is TRBV3-1 (or the pseudogene TRBV3-2), the J call TRBJ2-7; 7 bases are a match to TRBD2. After removal of 4 bases from V and 6 bases from J, the junction contained 9 bases not matched to a gene. This CDR3 spans 14 amino acids. Germline CDR1 and CDR2: LGHDT and YNNKEL (reference sequence). This CDR3 reads CASSLAGERSEQYF. The CDR3 nucleotides read TGTGCCAGCAGCCTTGCGGGAGAAAGATCCGAGCAGTACTTC.

The chain is built from TRBV19 and TRBJ2-5, with D tentatively TRBD1 or TRBD2 (5 bases each). V lost 10 bases and J lost 5, with 17 bases in between. Germline CDR1 reads LNHDA; CDR2 reads SQIVND (reference sequence). This CDR3 region has 13 residues. CDR3 in amino acids: CATDPGRGETQYF. CDR3 bases: TGTGCCACTGACCCAGGGAGAGGGGAGACCCAGTACTTC. Variable domain in full (rest from reference TRBV19 and TRBJ2-5): DGGITQSPKYLFRKEGQNVTLSCEQNLNHDAMYWYRQDPGQGLRLIYYSQIVNDFQKGDIAEGYSVSREKKESFPLTVTSAQKNPTAFYLCATDPGRGETQYFGPGTRLLVL.

The CDR3 DNA reads as TGTGCCAGCACCTTGGCAACTCGCTCTGGGGCCAACGTCCTGACTTTC. Its translation: CASTLATRSGANVLTF. This chain uses TRBV28 with TRBJ2-6; D not resolved. The CDR3 loop spans 16 amino acids. V gave up 7 bases and J gave up 0 bases, with 13 bases separating them. Per the germline V gene, CDR1 is MDHEN and CDR2 is SYDVKM. The variable domain in full, with the rest retrieved from reference TRBV28 and TRBJ2-6, is DVKVTQSSRYLVKRTGEKVFLECVQDMDHENMFWYRQDPGLGLRLIYFSYDVKMKEKGDIPEGYSVSREKKERFSLILESASTNQTSMYLCASTLATRSGANVLTFGAGSRLTVL.

This sequence joins TRBV5-8 and TRBJ2-1; the match to TRBD2 covers 10 bases. Per germline, CDR1 SGHTS and CDR2 YDEGEE. The V segment lost 4 bases and the J segment 2 bases; nucleotides outside the gene matches: 9. This CDR3 is 17 amino acids long. CDR3 amino acids: CASSRGTSEPTYNEQFF. The CDR3 region has the DNA TGTGCCAGCAGCAGAGGGACTAGCGAGCCTACCTACAATGAGCAGTTCTTC. The whole variable domain, remainder taken from reference TRBV5-8 and TRBJ2-1, is EAGVTQSPTHLIKTRGQQATLRCSPISGHTSVYWYQQALGLGLQFLLWYDEGEERNRGNFPPRFSGRQFPNYSSELNVNALELEDSALYLCASSRGTSEPTYNEQFFGPGTRLTVL.

This chain links TRBV11-2 with TRBJ2-3, with 8 nucleotides matching TRBD2. Germline CDR1 reads SGHAT; CDR2 reads FQNNGV. With 5 bases clipped from V and 2 bases from J, the junction kept 15 bases outside the gene matches. This CDR3 contains 18 residues. CDR3 nucleotide sequence: TGTGCCAGCAGCCCAACCCGGGGGGGGTTGGGAACCACAGATACGCAGTATTTT. The encoded protein is CASSPTRGGLGTTDTQYF. The whole variable domain, remainder taken from reference TRBV11-2 and TRBJ2-3, is EAGVAQSPRYKIIEKRQSVAFWCNPISGHATLYWYQQILGQGPKLLIQFQNNGVVDDSQLPKDRFSAERLKGVDSTLKIQPAKLEDSAVYLCASSPTRGGLGTTDTQYFGPGTRLTVL.

The V call is TRBV3-1 (or the pseudogene TRBV3-2), the J call TRBJ1-5; 8 positions agree with TRBD1. Trimming cost V 1 base and J 6 bases; bases outside gene matches: 2. The CDR3 length is 14 residues. Germline-derived CDR1 and CDR2 are LGHDT and YNNKEL (reference sequence). CDR3 protein: CASSQAGGGQPQHF. CDR3 DNA sequence: TGTGCCAGCAGCCAAGCAGGGGGCGGTCAGCCCCAGCATTTT.

The chain employs TRBV6-2 or TRBV6-3 and TRBJ1-6; no definite D call. With 5 bases removed from V and 7 bases from J, the gap between germline ends came to 6 bases. The CDR3 contains 12 residues. Germline assignment: CDR1 MNHEY and CDR2 SVGEGT. In nucleotides, the CDR3 is TGTGCCAGCAGTAACCAAAATTCACCCCTCCACTTT. Protein: CASSNQNSPLHF.

The chain couples TRBV25-1 to TRBJ2-4, with 8 bases matching TRBD1. The CDR3 consists of 13 residues. Trimming took 6 bases from V and 5 from J; bases not matched to a gene: 3. The germline V gene has CDR1 MGHDK and CDR2 SYGVNS. CDR3 nucleotides: TGTGCCAGCAGAGGACAGGGTGAAAACATTCAGTACTTC. Translated, it gives CASRGQGENIQYF.

V gene TRBV3-1 (or the pseudogene TRBV3-2) combines with J gene TRBJ1-4; D may be TRBD1 (5 bases). V gave up 1 base and J gave up 8 bases, with 14 bases separating them. The CDR3 totals 15 residues. The germline V gene has CDR1 LGHDT and CDR2 YNNKEL (reference sequence). CDR3 sequence reads: CASSQGGVSGEKLFF. Written as DNA, the CDR3 is TGTGCCAGCAGCCAAGGAGGGGTTTCCGGCGAAAAACTGTTTTTT.